These T cell receptor beta chains were read from a single sample in a study of T cells in Graves' hyperthyroidism and ophthalmopathy. TCRdb re-derived calls from the multiplex PCR reads in MiXCR, one entry per CDR3 protein. The sample lists roughly 300,000 distinct CDR3 sequences, around 20% seen once, with less than 65% in the top ten. The sequenced material came from blood. These TCRs come from a woman aged 45 to 65 with Graves' hyperthyroidism. Each CDR3 is given with its conserved first and last residue. The D gene is left open where the match is weak. Rows give clone size only sometimes, using once, few, many, or a class for an expanded clone.

CDR3,DNA,V,D,size,J
CSAHGTSGGQETQYF,TGCAGTGCTCATGGGACTAGCGGGGGGCAAGAGACCCAGTACTTC,TRBV20-1,TRBD2,few,TRBJ2-5
CASSLGPAGQYF,TGTGCCAGCAGCTTAGGGCCAGCGGGGCAGTATTTT,TRBV7-6,NA,NA,TRBJ2-3
CASSPGGGLYGYTF,TGCGCCAGCAGCCCGGGGGGGGGGTTATATGGCTACACCTTC,TRBV5-8,NA,NA,TRBJ1-2
CASSLFARRETQYF,TGTGCCAGCAGCTTATTTGCTAGGAGGGAGACCCAGTACTTC,TRBV7-9,NA,NA,TRBJ2-5
CSVVFRTNEQFF,TGCAGCGTTGTTTTCAGAACGAATGAGCAGTTCTTC,TRBV29-1,NA,few,TRBJ2-1
CASRASGRGNEQFF,TGTGCCAGCAGGGCTAGCGGGAGGGGCAATGAGCAGTTCTTC,TRBV27,TRBD2,few,TRBJ2-1
CASSLRDNNQPQHF,TGTGCCAGCAGTTTAAGGGACAACAATCAGCCCCAGCATTTT,TRBV12-3/TRBV12-4,NA,few,TRBJ1-5
CASSLTSAEQYF,TGTGCCAGCAGTTTGACTAGCGCCGAGCAGTACTTC,TRBV28,TRBD2,many,TRBJ2-7
CASSPGTGEAFF,TGCGCCAGCAGCCCTGGGACAGGCGAAGCTTTCTTT,TRBV5-1,TRBD1,NA,TRBJ1-1
CASSSRVASEAFF,TGTGCCAGCAGCTCCAGGGTTGCGAGTGAAGCTTTCTTT,TRBV12-3/TRBV12-4,NA,NA,TRBJ1-1
CSAILDLLAGVRYEQYF,TGCAGTGCTATCCTCGACCTCCTAGCGGGAGTTCGTTACGAGCAGTACTTC,TRBV20-1,TRBD2,many,TRBJ2-7
CASSLAPSATNEKLFF,TGTGCCAGCAGCTTGGCCCCCTCTGCAACTAATGAAAAACTGTTTTTT,TRBV5-4,NA,NA,TRBJ1-4